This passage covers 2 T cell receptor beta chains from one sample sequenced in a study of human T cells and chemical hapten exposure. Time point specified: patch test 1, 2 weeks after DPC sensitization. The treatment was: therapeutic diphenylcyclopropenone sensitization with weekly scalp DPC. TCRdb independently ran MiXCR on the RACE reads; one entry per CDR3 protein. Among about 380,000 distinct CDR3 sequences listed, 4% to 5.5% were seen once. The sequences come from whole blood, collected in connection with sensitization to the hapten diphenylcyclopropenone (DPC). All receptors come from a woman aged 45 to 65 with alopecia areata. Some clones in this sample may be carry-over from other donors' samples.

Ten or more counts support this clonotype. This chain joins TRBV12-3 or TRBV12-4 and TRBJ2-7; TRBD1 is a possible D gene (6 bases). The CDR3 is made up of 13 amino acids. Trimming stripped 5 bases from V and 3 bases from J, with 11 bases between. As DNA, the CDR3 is TGTGCCAGCAGTCCACAGGGAATCTACGAGCAGTACTTC. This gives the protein CASSPQGIYEQYF.

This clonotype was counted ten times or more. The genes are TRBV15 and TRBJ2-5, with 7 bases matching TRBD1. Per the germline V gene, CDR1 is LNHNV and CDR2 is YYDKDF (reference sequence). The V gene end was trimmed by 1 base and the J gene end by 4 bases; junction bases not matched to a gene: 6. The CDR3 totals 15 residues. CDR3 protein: CATSRVRAGGETQYF. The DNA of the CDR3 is TGTGCCACCAGCAGAGTTCGGGCAGGGGGAGAGACCCAGTACTTC. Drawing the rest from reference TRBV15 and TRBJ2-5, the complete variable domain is DAMVIQNPRYQVTQFGKPVTLSCSQTLNHNVMYWYQQKSSQAPKLLFHYYDKDFNNEADTPDNFQSRRPNTSFCFLDIRSPGLGDTAMYLCATSRVRAGGETQYFGPGTRLLVL.